In its sample, the clone carrying this TCR beta chain was seen a few times. Its antigen is currently unknown. Gene names follow the mouse nomenclature. Read sequence stops 4 residues before the CDR3 end, and the germline J gene provides the missing end. The sample holds other DNA sequences that translate to the same CDR3. The record originates from a study of CD8+ T cells in alopecia areata. Across the study: C3H/HeJ graft donors with spontaneous alopecia, aged about 6-12 months, supplied skin that was transplanted onto female C3H/HeJ mice aged about 7-11 weeks. Notes on the study in general: The study found higher clonality in lesional than normal scalp, especially in alopecia totalis/universalis.

Combined cutaneous lymph node cells underwent sorting by CD4, CD8alpha, NKG2D, NKG2ACE and additional markers. Extraction of RNA preceded its reverse transcription into cDNA, which served as the sequencing template. The table came from immunoSEQ multiplex PCR; TCRdb's copy has only in-frame clones and leaves some out. This sample comprises around 300,000 clones, none seen once only. CDR3 length: 13 amino acids. The V gene's germline CDR1 is LGHNA and CDR2 YNLKQL (reference sequence). The sample consisted of CD4+ T cells sorted from a lymph node. This TCR came from a C3H/HeJ mouse with alopecia areata. For the strain, the MHC haplotype given is H2-k. The chain combines TRBV5 with TRBJ2-7, with 7 positions matching TRBD1. The CDR3 region is CASSQGTEYEQYF. CDR3 DNA, as far as it was read: TGTGCCAGCAGCCAGGGGACAGAATAT.